A selection of T cell receptor beta chains follows, all from one sample in a study of cytomegalovirus exposure and HLA in healthy donors. This table comes from immunoSEQ multiplex PCR, and its TCRdb copy is limited to in-frame clones, with some not included. The sample records about 190,000 clones, roughly 81% being singletons. Material: PBMCs. The receptors come from a woman younger than 45 in good health and CMV-seropositive. CDR3s include the opening cysteine and the closing phenylalanine or tryptophan. The D gene is left open where the match is weak. Size tells how often a clone was seen (once, few, many) or the class of an expanded clone, and some rows leave it out.

d_call | j_call | clone_size | v_call | cdr3_length | cdr3_nt | cdr3_aa
- | TRBJ2-3 | - | TRBV7-2 | 12 | TGTGCCAGCAGCCTTAGCACAGATACGCAGTATTTT | CASSLSTDTQYF
TRBD1 | TRBJ2-7 | few | TRBV18 | 14 | TGTGCCACCTCCCGGGACAGGGTCTTCTACGAGCAGTACTTC | CATSRDRVFYEQYF
TRBD1 | TRBJ2-7 | - | TRBV4-2 | 16 | TGTGCCAGCAGCCAAGGGTCCCAGGGGGCGCCGTACGAGCAGTACTTC | CASSQGSQGAPYEQYF
- | TRBJ1-2 | few | TRBV5-6 | 14 | TGTGCCAGCAGCTTGGGAAGACAGTTCGGGGGCTACACCTTC | CASSLGRQFGGYTF
TRBD2 | TRBJ2-1 | few | TRBV4-1 | 16 | TGCGCCAGCAGCTCCACACTAGCGGGAGGGAGGAATGAGCAGTTCTTC | CASSSTLAGGRNEQFF
- | TRBJ2-2 | - | TRBV28 | 14 | TGTGCCAGCAGGATAGGACAGAACACCGGGGAGCTGTTTTTT | CASRIGQNTGELFF
TRBD1 | TRBJ2-6 | few | TRBV7-2 | 17 | TGTGCCAGCAGCTTAAGGGGACAGGGGGCCGGGGCCAACGTCCTGACTTTC | CASSLRGQGAGANVLTF
TRBD1 | TRBJ2-7 | - | TRBV7-2 | 15 | TGTGCCAGCAGTACAGGGGGTATCGAGTCCTACGAGCAGTACTTC | CASSTGGIESYEQYF
TRBD2 | TRBJ2-5 | - | TRBV6-5 | 15 | TGTGCCAGCAGCTTACGGCGGGGAGGGCAAGAGACCCAGTACTTC | CASSLRRGGQETQYF
- | TRBJ2-7 | - | TRBV7-2 | 15 | TGTGCCAGCAGCGCCCAGGTTGGGGGGGGCAACGAGCAGTACTTC | CASSAQVGGGNEQYF
- | TRBJ2-7 | - | TRBV28 | 15 | TGTGCCAGCAGTTTAAGGACTTCCCGACCCTACGAGCAGTACTTC | CASSLRTSRPYEQYF
TRBD1 | TRBJ1-6 | - | TRBV13 | 14 | TGTGCCAGCCGACAGGGTCTTTATAATTCACCCCTCCACTTT | CASRQGLYNSPLHF
TRBD2 | TRBJ2-2 | once | TRBV2 | 14 | TGTGCCAGCAGTGAACGGGGGGGCGGCGGGGAGCTGTTTTTT | CASSERGGGGELFF
- | TRBJ1-4 | - | TRBV28 | 12 | TGTGCCAGCACAGAGCGTAATGAAAAACTGTTTTTT | CASTERNEKLFF
- | TRBJ1-1 | - | TRBV30 | 14 | TGTGCCTGGAGAAAAATTTCCATGAACACTGAAGCTTTCTTT | CAWRKISMNTEAFF
TRBD1 | TRBJ2-2 | - | TRBV4-1 | 16 | TGCGCCAGCAGCCCCACCCGGACAGGGAACACCGGGGAGCTGTTTTTT | CASSPTRTGNTGELFF
- | TRBJ2-2 | - | TRBV5-1 | 15 | TGCGCCAGCAGCTTGGACAGCAGTAACACCGGGGAGCTGTTTTTT | CASSLDSSNTGELFF
TRBD1 | TRBJ1-1 | once | TRBV5-1 | 14 | TGCGCCAGCAGCTTGAGACAGGGAGGCACTGAAGCTTTCTTT | CASSLRQGGTEAFF
- | TRBJ1-3 | - | TRBV7-9 | 14 | TGTGCCAGCAGCTTCCAGGGTTCTGGAAACACCATATATTTT | CASSFQGSGNTIYF
- | TRBJ2-3 | - | TRBV30 | 19 | TGTGCCTGGAGTGTACGTATGTATTTTGGGGGCCGCAGCACAGATACGCAGTATTTT | CAWSVRMYFGGRSTDTQYF
- | TRBJ2-7 | - | TRBV6-4 | 11 | TGTGCCAGCAGTGACGGCGGTCTCCGGTACTTC | CASSDGGLRYF
- | TRBJ2-5 | - | TRBV5-1 | 12 | TGCGCCAGCAGCTTAACTCAAGAGACCCAGTACTTC | CASSLTQETQYF
TRBD1 | TRBJ2-6 | - | TRBV19 | 17 | TGTGCCAGTACCTCGGGACAGGTTCCCTCTGGGGCCAACGTCCTGACTTTC | CASTSGQVPSGANVLTF
- | TRBJ2-2 | - | TRBV4-2 | 15 | TGTGCCAGCAGCGCATCGACAGGCAGCACCGGGGAGCTGTTTTTT | CASSASTGSTGELFF
- | TRBJ1-2 | - | TRBV6-1 | 14 | TGTGCCAGCAGTGACCTATCGCGGGGGCTCGGCTACACCTTC | CASSDLSRGLGYTF
TRBD1 | TRBJ2-2 | - | TRBV5-6 | 15 | TGTGCCAGCAGCTTAATGACAGGGTGGGCCGGGGAGCTGTTTTTT | CASSLMTGWAGELFF
- | TRBJ1-1 | - | TRBV7-2 | 15 | TGTGCCAGCAGCTTAGAGGCAGGGGCGAACACTGAAGCTTTCTTT | CASSLEAGANTEAFF
- | TRBJ2-7 | - | TRBV18 | 14 | TGTGCCAGCTCACCAGGCCAGGGATACTACGAGCAGTACTTC | CASSPGQGYYEQYF
- | TRBJ1-3 | - | TRBV2 | 14 | TGTGCCAGCAGTGAACGGGGCTCTGGAAACACCATATATTTT | CASSERGSGNTIYF
TRBD2 | TRBJ2-1 | few | TRBV6-1 | 15 | TGTGCCAGCAGCCGACTAGCGGGAGGGCATAATGAGCAGTTCTTC | CASSRLAGGHNEQFF
TRBD1 | TRBJ1-2 | - | TRBV9 | 17 | TGTGCCAGCAGCCCCAACCCCTTCAGGGGGCGGGGCTATGGCTACACCTTC | CASSPNPFRGRGYGYTF
TRBD1 | TRBJ1-3 | - | TRBV7-2 | 15 | TGTGCCAGCAGCTTAGACAGGGGGCGAGGAAACACCATATATTTT | CASSLDRGRGNTIYF
- | TRBJ1-1 | - | TRBV4-2 | 13 | TGTGCCAGCAGCCTCCCACAGGGAACTGAAGCTTTCTTT | CASSLPQGTEAFF
TRBD1 | TRBJ2-1 | - | TRBV4-1 | 18 | TGCGCCAGCAGCCAAGATGATACAGGGGATCCCAGGGACAAGGAGCAGTTCTTC | CASSQDDTGDPRDKEQFF
- | TRBJ2-5 | few | TRBV2 | 13 | TGTGCCAGTTCTCGGGACATTGAAGAGACCCAGTACTTC | CASSRDIEETQYF
- | TRBJ2-5 | - | TRBV2 | 12 | TGTGCCAGCAGTACAGGGCGGGAGACCCAGTACTTC | CASSTGRETQYF
- | TRBJ2-7 | - | TRBV5-1 | 15 | TGCGCCAGCAGGATAACGGAACGGAGCTCCTACGAGCAGTACTTC | CASRITERSSYEQYF
TRBD2 | TRBJ2-1 | - | TRBV4-2 | 14 | TGTGCCAGCAGCCCCACTAGCGGCTACAATGAGCAGTTCTTC | CASSPTSGYNEQFF
- | TRBJ1-2 | - | TRBV2 | 13 | TGTGCCAGCAGGACACAGGGAGACTATGGCTACACCTTC | CASRTQGDYGYTF
- | TRBJ1-2 | - | TRBV7-2 | 13 | TGTGCCAGCAGCTTAGTTCGGGGAGATGGCTACACCTTC | CASSLVRGDGYTF
- | TRBJ2-1 | - | TRBV9 | 15 | TGTGCCAGCAGCGTGCCAGGGGCGCCGACGAATGAGCAGTTCTTC | CASSVPGAPTNEQFF
- | TRBJ2-7 | - | TRBV19 | 15 | TGTGCCAGTAGTACGAGACTTCTCAAATCCTACGAGCAGTACTTC | CASSTRLLKSYEQYF
TRBD1 | TRBJ1-6 | - | TRBV7-9 | 15 | TGTGCCAGCAGCCTACCCGGGACAGGCAATTCACCCCTCCACTTT | CASSLPGTGNSPLHF
- | TRBJ1-1 | - | TRBV5-1 | 14 | TGCGCCAGCAGCGGAGGAGGCACGGGGACTGAAGCTTTCTTT | CASSGGGTGTEAFF
- | TRBJ2-7 | - | TRBV4-3 | 15 | TGCGCCAGCAGCCCTTGGGAGGAGGGGAGGTACGAGCAGTACTTC | CASSPWEEGRYEQYF
- | TRBJ1-2 | few | TRBV4-1 | 16 | TGCGCCAGCAGCCAAGACAGGTCGGCAGCTAACTATGGCTACACCTTC | CASSQDRSAANYGYTF
- | TRBJ1-1 | - | TRBV6-5 | 11 | TGTGCCAGCAGGACCAGGAGGGTAGCTTTCTTT | CASRTRRVAFF